This T cell receptor (beta chain) comes out of a study of control samples from healthy donors and cancer patients. Repertoires were generated with immunoSEQ multiplex PCR, while TCRdb's copy carries only in-frame clones and drops some. Found here are more than 95,000 clones, more than 75% of them singletons; the top ten hold less than 9.5%. This clone showed up just once. The length of the CDR3 is 15 residues. Germline trimming cut 6 bases from V and 1 base from J; bases unmatched to any gene: 7. Germline-derived CDR1 and CDR2 are LNHDA and SQIVND (reference sequence). The TCR sequence derives from a man aged 35-49 years in good health. The specimen was blood. The rearrangement joins TRBV19 to TRBJ2-7; the match to TRBD1 covers 9 bases. Here the CDR3 reads CASSAAGTGSYEQYF. The DNA for the CDR3 is TGTGCCAGTAGCGCCGCCGGGACAGGGTCCTACGAGCAGTACTTC.